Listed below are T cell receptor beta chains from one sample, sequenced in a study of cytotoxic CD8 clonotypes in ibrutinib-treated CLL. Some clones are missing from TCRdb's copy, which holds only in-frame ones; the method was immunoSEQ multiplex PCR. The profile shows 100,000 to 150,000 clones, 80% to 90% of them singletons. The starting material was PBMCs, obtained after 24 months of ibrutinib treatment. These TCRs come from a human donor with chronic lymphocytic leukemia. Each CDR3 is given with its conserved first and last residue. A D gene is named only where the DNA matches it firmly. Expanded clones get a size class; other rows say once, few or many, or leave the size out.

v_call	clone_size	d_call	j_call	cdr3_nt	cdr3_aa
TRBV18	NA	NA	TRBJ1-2	TGTGCCAGCTCACCACTTGCAGGCCCTGGCTACACCTTC	CASSPLAGPGYTF
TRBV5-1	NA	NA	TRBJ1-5	TGCGCCAGCAGCTTGGAAGGTGGCAGAGCCAATCAGCCCCAGCATTTT	CASSLEGGRANQPQHF
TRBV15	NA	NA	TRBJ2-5	TGTGCCACCAGCAGAGCCCCGCAAGAGACCCAGTACTTC	CATSRAPQETQYF
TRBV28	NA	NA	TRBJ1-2	TGTGCCAGCAGTTTATACACCGGCCTTTATGGCTACACCTTC	CASSLYTGLYGYTF
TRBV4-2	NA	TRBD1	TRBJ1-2	TGTGCCAGCAGCCAAGAAATGGTCGGACAGGGACTTAGGTTAGTCTATGGCTACACCTTC	CASSQEMVGQGLRLVYGYTF
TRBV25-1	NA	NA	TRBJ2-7	TGTGCCAGCAGTGAACCCCTGACAGGGAGGGTAGACTTC	CASSEPLTGRVDF
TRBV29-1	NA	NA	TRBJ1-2	TGCAGCGTTGAAGGGACGGCCTATGGCTACACCTTC	CSVEGTAYGYTF
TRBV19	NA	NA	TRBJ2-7	TGTGCCAGTAGTATTTCGGCAGCCCAGGGTTCCTACGAGCAGTACTTC	CASSISAAQGSYEQYF
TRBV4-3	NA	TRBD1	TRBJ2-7	TGCGCCAGCAGCCAAGAGGGACAGGGGAGATACGAGCAGTACTTC	CASSQEGQGRYEQYF
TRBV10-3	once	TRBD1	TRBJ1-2	TGTGCCATCAGTGAAGGAACAGGGGCCCTAAATGGCTACACCTTC	CAISEGTGALNGYTF
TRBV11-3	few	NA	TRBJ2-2	TGTGCCAGCAGCTCTCCGGCCACCGGGGAGCTGTTTTTT	CASSSPATGELFF
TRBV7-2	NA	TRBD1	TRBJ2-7	TGTGCCAGCAGCCCTGGAGACAGGGCCTACGAGCAGTACTTC	CASSPGDRAYEQYF
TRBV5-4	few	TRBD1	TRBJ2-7	TGTGCCAGCAGCTTGGGGGGACAGGGGTCCTACGAGCAGTACTTC	CASSLGGQGSYEQYF
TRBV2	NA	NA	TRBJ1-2	TGTGCCAGCGAAGAGTCGGGCCGTCAGAGGGGCTACACCTTC	CASEESGRQRGYTF
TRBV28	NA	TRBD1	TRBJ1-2	TGTGCCAGCACCCGAACGGGACAGTACTATGGCTACACCTTC	CASTRTGQYYGYTF
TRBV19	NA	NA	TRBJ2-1	TGTGCCAGTAGTGAAAGGACCTTCAATGAGCAGTTCTTC	CASSERTFNEQFF
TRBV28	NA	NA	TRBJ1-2	TGTGCCAGCAGTTTGGGGGGCAGGAATCTCGGGCATGGCTACACCTTC	CASSLGGRNLGHGYTF
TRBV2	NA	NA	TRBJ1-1	TGTGCCAGCAGTGAACGGGCGCCCACGGGGGGCTTT	CASSERAPTGGF
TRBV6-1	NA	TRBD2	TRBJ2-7	TGTGCCAGCAGCGGGGGAGGGTTTACCGAGCAGTACTTC	CASSGGGFTEQYF
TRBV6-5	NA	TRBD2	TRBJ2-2	TGTGCCAGCAGGGGACTAGCGAAAAACACCGGGGAGCTGTTTTTT	CASRGLAKNTGELFF
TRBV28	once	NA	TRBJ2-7	TGTGCCAGCAGTTTAGAGGTCACGGGGGTTAACTACGAGCAGTACTTC	CASSLEVTGVNYEQYF
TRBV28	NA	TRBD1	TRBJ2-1	TGTGCCAGCAGGAAACAGGGGACCAATGAGCAGTTCTTC	CASRKQGTNEQFF
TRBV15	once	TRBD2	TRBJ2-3	TGTGCCACCAGCAGAGGTAGCGGGAGCACAGATACGCAGTATTTT	CATSRGSGSTDTQYF
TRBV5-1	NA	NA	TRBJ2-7	TGCGCCAGCAGCTTGGATTCAGGGCTCGACGAGCAGTACTTC	CASSLDSGLDEQYF
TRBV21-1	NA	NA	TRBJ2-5	TGTGCCAGCAGCGCCAGACAGGGGGTGGAGACCCAGTACTTC	CASSARQGVETQYF
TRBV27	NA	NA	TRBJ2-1	TGTGCCAGCAGTCCCACCACTCCCAACCTCTACAATGAGCAGTTCTTC	CASSPTTPNLYNEQFF
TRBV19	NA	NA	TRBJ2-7	TGTGCCAGTAGTATAGCAGGGGTCGGCTCCTACGAGCAGTACTTC	CASSIAGVGSYEQYF
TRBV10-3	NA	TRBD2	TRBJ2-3	TGTGCCATCAGTGCTTTAGCGGGGGCCGGGACAGATACGCAGTATTTT	CAISALAGAGTDTQYF
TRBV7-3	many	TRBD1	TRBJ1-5	TGTGCCAGCAGCCCCACAGGGGGTAATCAGCCCCAGCATTTT	CASSPTGGNQPQHF